This T cell receptor (beta chain) emerged from a study of blood T cells in healthy people across ages. Sample-barcoded 5' priming and a J-beta primer mix drove a second PCR of roughly 7 to 11 cycles. TCRdb passed the 5' RACE reads through MiXCR, listing each CDR3 protein once. The table lists around 850,000 distinct CDR3 sequences, about 34% of them singletons, with over 10% in the top ten. CDR3 length equals 14 residues. With V trimmed by 5 bases and J by 8 bases, 8 bases remained unmatched. The sequence was obtained from a man between 18 and 35 years old in good health. The chain has TRBV12-3 or TRBV12-4 and TRBJ1-4; 7 bases match TRBD1. Sequenced material: blood. CDR3 DNA sequence: TGTGCCAGCAGTAAACAGGGGCTTAGCGAAAAACTGTTTTTT. Translation gives CASSKQGLSEKLFF.